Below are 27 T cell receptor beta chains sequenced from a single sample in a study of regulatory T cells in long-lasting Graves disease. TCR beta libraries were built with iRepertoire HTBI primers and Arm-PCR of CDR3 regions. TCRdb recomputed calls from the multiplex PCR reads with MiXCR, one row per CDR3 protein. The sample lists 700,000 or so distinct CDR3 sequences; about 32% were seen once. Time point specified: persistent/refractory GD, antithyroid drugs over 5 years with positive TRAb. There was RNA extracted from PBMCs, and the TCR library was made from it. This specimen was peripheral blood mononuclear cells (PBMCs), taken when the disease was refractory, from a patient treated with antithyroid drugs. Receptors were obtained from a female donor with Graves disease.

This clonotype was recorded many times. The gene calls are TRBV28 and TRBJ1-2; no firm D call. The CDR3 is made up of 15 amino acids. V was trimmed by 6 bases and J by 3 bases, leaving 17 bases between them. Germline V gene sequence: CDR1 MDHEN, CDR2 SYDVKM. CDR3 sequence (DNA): TGTGCCAGCAGGAAAGCGGGATCGGGTCACTATGGCTACACCTTC. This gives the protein CASRKAGSGHYGYTF.

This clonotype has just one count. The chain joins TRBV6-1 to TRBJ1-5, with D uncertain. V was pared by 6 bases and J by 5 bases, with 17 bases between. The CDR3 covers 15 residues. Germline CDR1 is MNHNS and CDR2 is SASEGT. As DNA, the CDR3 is TGTGCCAGCAGCCGAGGTGGCAGTTTGGATCAGCCCCAGCATTTT. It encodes CASSRGGSLDQPQHF.

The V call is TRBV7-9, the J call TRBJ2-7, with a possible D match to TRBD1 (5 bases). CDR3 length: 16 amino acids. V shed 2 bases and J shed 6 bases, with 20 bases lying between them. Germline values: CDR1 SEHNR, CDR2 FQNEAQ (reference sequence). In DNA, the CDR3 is TGTGCCAGCAGCTTAATCGGTGGGGCAGGGCACGGCGAGCAGTACTTC. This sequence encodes CASSLIGGAGHGEQYF.

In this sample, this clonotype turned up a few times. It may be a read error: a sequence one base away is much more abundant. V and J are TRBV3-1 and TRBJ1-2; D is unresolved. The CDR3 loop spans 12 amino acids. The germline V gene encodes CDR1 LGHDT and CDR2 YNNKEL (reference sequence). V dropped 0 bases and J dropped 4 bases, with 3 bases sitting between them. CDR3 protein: CASSQDIYGYTF. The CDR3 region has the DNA TGTGCCAGCAGCCAAGACATCTATGGCTACACCTTC.

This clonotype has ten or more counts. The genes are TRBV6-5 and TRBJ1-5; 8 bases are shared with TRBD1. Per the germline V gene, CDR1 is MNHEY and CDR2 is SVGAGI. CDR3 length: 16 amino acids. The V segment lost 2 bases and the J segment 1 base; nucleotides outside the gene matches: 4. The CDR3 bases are TGTGCCAGCAGTTACGGGTGGACAGGGAGCAATCAGCCCCAGCATTTT. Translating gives CASSYGWTGSNQPQHF.

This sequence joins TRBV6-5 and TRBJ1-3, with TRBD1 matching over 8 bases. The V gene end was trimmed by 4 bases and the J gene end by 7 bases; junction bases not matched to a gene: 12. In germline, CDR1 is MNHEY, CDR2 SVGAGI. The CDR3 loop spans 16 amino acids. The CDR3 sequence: CASSLTGVSMRNTIYF. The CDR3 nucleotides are TGTGCCAGCAGTTTGACAGGGGTGTCGATGCGGAACACCATATATTTT.

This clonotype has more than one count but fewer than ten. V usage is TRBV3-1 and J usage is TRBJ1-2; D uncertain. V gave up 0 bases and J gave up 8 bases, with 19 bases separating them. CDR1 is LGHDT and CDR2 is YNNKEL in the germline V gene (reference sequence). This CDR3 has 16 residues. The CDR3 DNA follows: TGTGCCAGCAGCCAAGAACCGCCATCCCCAACCGACGGCTACACCTTC. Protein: CASSQEPPSPTDGYTF.

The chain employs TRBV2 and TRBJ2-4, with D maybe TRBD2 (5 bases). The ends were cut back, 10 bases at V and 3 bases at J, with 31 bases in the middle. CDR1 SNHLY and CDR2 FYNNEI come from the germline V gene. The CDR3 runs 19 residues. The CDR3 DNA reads TGTGCCAACAGCGCCCCCGACTATGGGCTCTCAGTCGGCAAAAACATTCAGTACTTC. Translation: CANSAPDYGLSVGKNIQYF.

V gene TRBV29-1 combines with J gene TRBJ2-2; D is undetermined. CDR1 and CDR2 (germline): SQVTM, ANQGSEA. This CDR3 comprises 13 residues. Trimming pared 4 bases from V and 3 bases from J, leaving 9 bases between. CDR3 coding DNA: TGCAGCGTTGCCCCCACCGACACCGGGGAGCTGTTTTTT. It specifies CSVAPTDTGELFF.

As DNA, the CDR3 is TGCGCCAGCAGCGTACTACGCGGCCCCACGGTGGGCACTGAAGCTTTCTTT. This translates into CASSVLRGPTVGTEAFF. The V and J genes are TRBV5-1 and TRBJ1-1; no definite D call. The V gene's germline CDR1 is SGHRS and CDR2 YFSETQ. The CDR3 length is 17 residues. Trimming stripped 4 bases from V and 4 bases from J, with 23 bases between.

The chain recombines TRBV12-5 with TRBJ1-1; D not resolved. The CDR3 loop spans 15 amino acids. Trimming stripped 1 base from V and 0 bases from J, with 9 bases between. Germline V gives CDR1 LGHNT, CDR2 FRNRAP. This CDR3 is CASGLATGMNTEAFF. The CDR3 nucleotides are TGTGCTAGTGGTTTGGCCACCGGTATGAACACTGAAGCTTTCTTT.

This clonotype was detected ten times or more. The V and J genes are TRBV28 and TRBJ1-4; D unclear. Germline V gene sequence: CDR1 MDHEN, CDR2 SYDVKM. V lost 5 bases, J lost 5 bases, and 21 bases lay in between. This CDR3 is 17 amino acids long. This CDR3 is CASSPPYVGGLNEKLFF. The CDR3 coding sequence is TGTGCCAGCAGTCCACCCTACGTGGGAGGGCTAAATGAAAAACTGTTTTTT.

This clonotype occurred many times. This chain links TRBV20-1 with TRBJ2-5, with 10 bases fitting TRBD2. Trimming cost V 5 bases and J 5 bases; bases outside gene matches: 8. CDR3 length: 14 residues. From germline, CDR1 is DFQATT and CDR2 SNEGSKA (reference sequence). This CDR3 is CSARISGRGETQYF. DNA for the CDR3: TGCAGTGCTCGAATAAGCGGGAGGGGGGAGACCCAGTACTTC.

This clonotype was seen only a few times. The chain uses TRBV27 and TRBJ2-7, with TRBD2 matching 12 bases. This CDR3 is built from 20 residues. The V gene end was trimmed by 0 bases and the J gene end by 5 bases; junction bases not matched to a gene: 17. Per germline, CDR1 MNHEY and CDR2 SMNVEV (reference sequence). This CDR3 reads CASSLSRLAGEVGGVDEQYF. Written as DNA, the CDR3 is TGTGCCAGCAGTTTATCGCGACTAGCGGGAGAGGTGGGCGGTGTGGACGAGCAGTACTTC.

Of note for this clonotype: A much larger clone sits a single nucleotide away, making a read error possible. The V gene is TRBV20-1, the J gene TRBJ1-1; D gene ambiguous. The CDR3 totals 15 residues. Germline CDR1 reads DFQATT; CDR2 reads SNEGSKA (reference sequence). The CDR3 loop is CSARDQMQLGNEVFF. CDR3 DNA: TGCAGTGCTAGAGATCAGATGCAGCTCGGGAATGAAGTTTTCTTT.

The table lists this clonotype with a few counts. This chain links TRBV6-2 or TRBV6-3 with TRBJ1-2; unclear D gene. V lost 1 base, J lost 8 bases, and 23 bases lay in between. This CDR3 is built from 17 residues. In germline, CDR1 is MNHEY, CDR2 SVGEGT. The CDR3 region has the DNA TGTGCCAGCAGTTACTTGTCTTATGTGGCCACCGGGTACGGCTACACCTTC. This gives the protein CASSYLSYVATGYGYTF.

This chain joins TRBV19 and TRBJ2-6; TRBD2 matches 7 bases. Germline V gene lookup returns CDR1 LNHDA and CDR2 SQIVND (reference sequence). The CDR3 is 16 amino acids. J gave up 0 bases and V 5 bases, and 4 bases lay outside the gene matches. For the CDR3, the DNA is TGTGCCAGTAGTTCGAGCGGGAACTCTGGGGCCAACGTCCTGACTTTC. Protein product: CASSSSGNSGANVLTF.

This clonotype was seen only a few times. The CDR3 nucleotides read TGTGCCAGCAGACAAGACAGGGTAGAAGCTTTCTTT. It is translated as CASRQDRVEAFF. The genes are TRBV28 and TRBJ1-1, with 7 bases matching TRBD1. This CDR3 is built from 12 residues. With 6 bases clipped from V and 8 bases from J, the junction kept 6 bases outside the gene matches. CDR1 is MDHEN, CDR2 SYDVKM, per germline.

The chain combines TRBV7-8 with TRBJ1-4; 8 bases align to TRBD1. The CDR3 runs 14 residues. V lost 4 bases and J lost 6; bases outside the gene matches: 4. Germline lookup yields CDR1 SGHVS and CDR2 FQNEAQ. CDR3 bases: TGTGCCAGCAGCTCGTTGGACAGGGATGAAAAACTGTTTTTT. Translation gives CASSSLDRDEKLFF.

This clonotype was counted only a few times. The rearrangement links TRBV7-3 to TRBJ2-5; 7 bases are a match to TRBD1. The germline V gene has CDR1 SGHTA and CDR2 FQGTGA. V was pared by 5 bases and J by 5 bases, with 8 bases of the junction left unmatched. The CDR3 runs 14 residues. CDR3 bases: TGTGCCAGCAGCACCCGGACAGGCAGGGAGACCCAGTACTTC. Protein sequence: CASSTRTGRETQYF.

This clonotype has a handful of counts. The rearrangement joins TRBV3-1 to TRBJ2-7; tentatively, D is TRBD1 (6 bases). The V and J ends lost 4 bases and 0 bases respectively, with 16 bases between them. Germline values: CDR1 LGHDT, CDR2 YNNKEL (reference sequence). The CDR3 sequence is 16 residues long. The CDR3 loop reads CASSRNRDTSSYEQYF. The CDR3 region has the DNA TGTGCCAGCAGCCGTAACCGGGACACGAGCTCCTACGAGCAGTACTTC.

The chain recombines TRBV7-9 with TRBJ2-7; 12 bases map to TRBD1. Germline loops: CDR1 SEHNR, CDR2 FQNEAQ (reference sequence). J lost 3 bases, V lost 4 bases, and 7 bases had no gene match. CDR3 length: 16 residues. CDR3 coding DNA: TGTGCCAGCAGCTCCGGGACAGGGGGCGATGTCTACGAGCAGTACTTC. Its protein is CASSSGTGGDVYEQYF.

For the CDR3, the DNA is TGTGCCAGCAGTTCTACAGGGCCTCCTATTTTCGAGCAGTACTTC. Its translation is CASSSTGPPIFEQYF. The chain is built from TRBV6-2 or TRBV6-3 and TRBJ2-7; the D gene is possibly TRBD1 (6 bases). The germline CDR1 and CDR2 sequences are MNHEY and SVGEGT. The CDR3 contains 15 residues. The V gene lost 4 bases and the J gene lost 6 bases, with 19 bases spanning the gap.

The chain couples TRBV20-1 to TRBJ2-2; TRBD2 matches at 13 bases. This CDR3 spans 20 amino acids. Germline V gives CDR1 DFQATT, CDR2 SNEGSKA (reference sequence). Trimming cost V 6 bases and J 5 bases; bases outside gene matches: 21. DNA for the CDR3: TGCAGTGCCGACGGTAGCTCACTAGCGGGAGGGCCGATGGGTACCGGGGAGCTGTTTTTT. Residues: CSADGSSLAGGPMGTGELFF.

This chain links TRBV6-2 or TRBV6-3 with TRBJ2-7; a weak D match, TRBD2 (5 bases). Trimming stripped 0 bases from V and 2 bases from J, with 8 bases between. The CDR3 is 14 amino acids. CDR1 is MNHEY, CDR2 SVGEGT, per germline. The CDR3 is CASSYSFGTYEQYF. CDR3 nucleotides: TGTGCCAGCAGTTACTCGTTCGGGACCTACGAGCAGTACTTC.

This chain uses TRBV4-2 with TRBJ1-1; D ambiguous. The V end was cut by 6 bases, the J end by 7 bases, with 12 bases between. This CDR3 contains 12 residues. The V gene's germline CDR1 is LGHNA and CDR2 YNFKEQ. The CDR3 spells CASSHEMGEAFF. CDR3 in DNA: TGTGCCAGCAGTCACGAAATGGGTGAAGCTTTCTTT.

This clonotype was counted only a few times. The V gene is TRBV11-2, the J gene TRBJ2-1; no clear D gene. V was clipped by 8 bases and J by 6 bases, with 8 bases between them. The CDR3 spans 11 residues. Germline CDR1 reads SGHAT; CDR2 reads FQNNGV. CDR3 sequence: CASGTRNEQFF. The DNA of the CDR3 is TGTGCCAGCGGCACTCGCAATGAGCAGTTCTTC.